These T cell receptor beta chains were read from a single sample in a study of T cells in Graves' hyperthyroidism and ophthalmopathy. TCRdb re-called the multiplex PCR reads with MiXCR, one entry per CDR3 protein. This sample has about 330,000 distinct CDR3 sequences, with roughly 13% found just once. Sequenced sample: blood. The receptors were sampled from a woman aged 40-49 years with Graves' ophthalmopathy. The CDR3 runs from the conserved cysteine through the conserved F or W. A D gene is named only where the DNA matches it firmly. Clone size is stated in some rows and not others, as once, few, many or a class when expanded.

abundance: NA; v_gene: TRBV9; d_gene: NA; len: 15; j_gene: TRBJ1-1; CDR3aa: CASSFGWGGNTEAFF; CDR3nt: TGTGCCAGCAGCTTTGGGTGGGGGGGGAACACTGAAGCTTTCTTT
abundance: many; v_gene: TRBV4-1; d_gene: NA; len: 17; j_gene: TRBJ2-5; CDR3aa: CASSLASGRPSQETQYF; CDR3nt: TGCGCCAGCAGCCTAGCTTCGGGTAGGCCCTCCCAAGAGACCCAGTACTTC
abundance: few; v_gene: TRBV20-1; d_gene: TRBD1; len: 14; j_gene: TRBJ1-4; CDR3aa: CSAPQGAVGEKLFF; CDR3nt: TGCAGTGCCCCTCAGGGGGCGGTGGGAGAAAAACTGTTTTTT
abundance: NA; v_gene: TRBV2; d_gene: NA; len: 16; j_gene: TRBJ1-5; CDR3aa: CASSEGALHPNQPQHF; CDR3nt: TGTGCCAGCAGCGAAGGGGCCCTGCACCCCAATCAGCCCCAGCATTTT
abundance: many; v_gene: TRBV20-1; d_gene: NA; len: 9; j_gene: TRBJ1-2; CDR3aa: CSALDGYTF; CDR3nt: TGCAGTGCTCTTGATGGCTACACCTTC
abundance: few; v_gene: TRBV15; d_gene: TRBD1; len: 15; j_gene: TRBJ1-3; CDR3aa: CATRRDSNSGNTIYF; CDR3nt: TGTGCCACCAGAAGGGACAGTAACTCTGGAAACACCATATATTTT
abundance: many; v_gene: TRBV12-3/TRBV12-4; d_gene: TRBD1; len: 18; j_gene: TRBJ1-6; CDR3aa: CASTLTGTGVSYNSPLHF; CDR3nt: TGTGCCAGCACTCTTACCGGGACAGGGGTTTCCTATAATTCACCCCTCCACTTT
abundance: many; v_gene: TRBV6-1; d_gene: NA; len: 13; j_gene: TRBJ1-6; CDR3aa: CASSESHQSPLHF; CDR3nt: TGTGCCAGCAGTGAATCGCATCAGTCACCCCTCCACTTT
abundance: NA; v_gene: TRBV9; d_gene: TRBD1; len: 17; j_gene: TRBJ1-2; CDR3aa: CASSVDYYGQGKDGYTF; CDR3nt: TGTGCCAGCAGCGTAGATTACTACGGACAGGGGAAAGATGGCTACACCTTC
abundance: many; v_gene: TRBV6-2/TRBV6-3; d_gene: NA; len: 13; j_gene: TRBJ2-1; CDR3aa: CASSPAGNNEQFF; CDR3nt: TGTGCCAGCAGCCCCGCGGGCAACAATGAGCAGTTCTTC
abundance: many; v_gene: TRBV2; d_gene: NA; len: 13; j_gene: TRBJ1-5; CDR3aa: CASNKGLGQPQHF; CDR3nt: TGTGCCAGCAATAAGGGCCTAGGCCAGCCCCAGCATTTT
abundance: many; v_gene: TRBV14; d_gene: NA; len: 13; j_gene: TRBJ2-7; CDR3aa: CASSRAQVYEQYF; CDR3nt: TGTGCCAGCAGTCGCGCACAAGTTTACGAGCAGTACTTC
abundance: many; v_gene: TRBV6-1; d_gene: NA; len: 13; j_gene: TRBJ1-2; CDR3aa: CASSPGDGYGYTF; CDR3nt: TGTGCCAGCAGTCCAGGGGATGGCTATGGCTACACCTTC
abundance: many; v_gene: TRBV20-1; d_gene: TRBD1; len: 13; j_gene: TRBJ1-2; CDR3aa: CSARNRDRDGYTF; CDR3nt: TGCAGTGCTAGAAACCGGGACAGGGACGGCTACACCTTC
abundance: few; v_gene: TRBV9; d_gene: NA; len: 15; j_gene: TRBJ2-1; CDR3aa: CASSVEGSTYNEQFF; CDR3nt: TGTGCCAGCAGCGTAGAGGGGAGCACCTACAATGAGCAGTTCTTC
abundance: few; v_gene: TRBV10-3; d_gene: NA; len: 15; j_gene: TRBJ1-1; CDR3aa: CAIKGGEGENTEAFF; CDR3nt: TGTGCCATCAAAGGGGGAGAGGGGGAGAACACTGAAGCTTTCTTT
abundance: many; v_gene: TRBV6-1; d_gene: NA; len: 12; j_gene: TRBJ1-1; CDR3aa: CASTMGISEAFF; CDR3nt: TGTGCCAGCACCATGGGGATCTCTGAAGCTTTCTTT
abundance: NA; v_gene: TRBV6-1; d_gene: TRBD1; len: 18; j_gene: TRBJ2-6; CDR3aa: CASSTLGQAISGANVLTF; CDR3nt: TGTGCCAGCAGTACCCTTGGACAGGCAATCTCTGGGGCCAACGTCCTGACTTTC
abundance: many; v_gene: TRBV20-1; d_gene: NA; len: 13; j_gene: TRBJ2-3; CDR3aa: CSARGGVGDTQYF; CDR3nt: TGCAGTGCTAGAGGGGGCGTTGGAGATACGCAGTATTTT
abundance: many; v_gene: TRBV5-1; d_gene: NA; len: 12; j_gene: TRBJ2-3; CDR3aa: CASSNRTDTQYF; CDR3nt: TGCGCCAGCAGCAATCGCACAGATACGCAGTATTTT
abundance: few; v_gene: TRBV7-6; d_gene: NA; len: 13; j_gene: TRBJ2-1; CDR3aa: CASSLGPLNEQFF; CDR3nt: TGTGCCAGCAGCTTAGGTCCCCTCAATGAGCAGTTCTTC
abundance: few; v_gene: TRBV24-1; d_gene: TRBD1; len: 16; j_gene: TRBJ2-1; CDR3aa: CATRATGATSYNEQFF; CDR3nt: TGTGCCACCAGAGCTACAGGGGCTACCTCCTACAATGAGCAGTTCTTC
abundance: many; v_gene: TRBV6-5; d_gene: TRBD2; len: 17; j_gene: TRBJ2-5; CDR3aa: CASSYSGLAGGGGTQYF; CDR3nt: TGTGCCAGCAGTTACTCGGGACTAGCGGGGGGAGGGGGGACCCAGTACTTC
abundance: once; v_gene: TRBV5-1; d_gene: TRBD2; len: 17; j_gene: TRBJ2-4; CDR3aa: CASSDTGTSGGVNIQYF; CDR3nt: TGCGCCAGCAGCGACACCGGGACTAGCGGGGGGGTCAACATTCAGTACTTC
abundance: few; v_gene: TRBV5-6; d_gene: NA; len: 15; j_gene: TRBJ1-2; CDR3aa: CASSFGATSNYGYTF; CDR3nt: TGTGCCAGCAGCTTCGGGGCCACTTCTAACTATGGCTACACCTTC
abundance: NA; v_gene: TRBV7-9; d_gene: TRBD1; len: 16; j_gene: TRBJ2-1; CDR3aa: CASSSNTDRGPSEQFF; CDR3nt: TGTGCCAGCAGCTCTAACACGGACAGGGGGCCAAGCGAGCAGTTCTTC
abundance: many; v_gene: TRBV20-1; d_gene: NA; len: 12; j_gene: TRBJ2-5; CDR3aa: CSVVGSRETQYF; CDR3nt: TGCAGTGTAGTGGGTAGCCGGGAGACCCAGTACTTC
abundance: few; v_gene: TRBV5-6; d_gene: TRBD1; len: 15; j_gene: TRBJ2-7; CDR3aa: CASSARGTGFSEQYF; CDR3nt: TGTGCCAGCAGCGCCAGGGGGACAGGGTTCTCCGAGCAGTACTTC
abundance: NA; v_gene: TRBV4-1; d_gene: NA; len: 14; j_gene: TRBJ1-5; CDR3aa: CASSQDHSNQPQHF; CDR3nt: TGCGCCAGCAGCCAAGATCATAGCAATCAGCCCCAGCATTTT
abundance: many; v_gene: TRBV7-2; d_gene: TRBD1; len: 14; j_gene: TRBJ2-1; CDR3aa: CASSLGTGEGEQFF; CDR3nt: TGTGCCAGCAGCTTAGGGACAGGGGAGGGAGAGCAGTTCTTC
abundance: few; v_gene: TRBV14; d_gene: NA; len: 19; j_gene: TRBJ2-1; CDR3aa: CASSQAGFWRDPIYNEQFF; CDR3nt: TGTGCCAGCAGCCAAGCGGGATTTTGGAGAGACCCCATTTACAATGAGCAGTTCTTC
abundance: many; v_gene: TRBV28; d_gene: TRBD2; len: 15; j_gene: TRBJ2-5; CDR3aa: CASMDRAGGKETQYF; CDR3nt: TGTGCCAGCATGGATCGGGCGGGGGGGAAAGAGACCCAGTACTTC
abundance: few; v_gene: TRBV6-6; d_gene: NA; len: 16; j_gene: TRBJ2-1; CDR3aa: CASSYGGGGPYNEQFF; CDR3nt: TGTGCCAGCAGTTACGGGGGTGGTGGGCCCTACAATGAGCAGTTCTTC
abundance: few; v_gene: TRBV3-1; d_gene: NA; len: 13; j_gene: TRBJ2-7; CDR3aa: CASSQDDAYEQYF; CDR3nt: TGTGCCAGCAGCCAAGATGACGCGTACGAGCAGTACTTC
abundance: many; v_gene: TRBV5-1; d_gene: NA; len: 12; j_gene: TRBJ2-7; CDR3aa: CASSSVHYEQYF; CDR3nt: TGCGCCAGCAGCTCCGTTCACTACGAGCAGTACTTC
abundance: few; v_gene: TRBV7-6; d_gene: TRBD1; len: 15; j_gene: TRBJ2-7; CDR3aa: CASSLVGQGLGEQYF; CDR3nt: TGTGCCAGCAGCTTAGTTGGACAGGGGCTAGGAGAGCAGTACTTC
abundance: many; v_gene: TRBV28; d_gene: TRBD1; len: 15; j_gene: TRBJ2-2; CDR3aa: CASSLTGIHAGELFF; CDR3nt: TGTGCCAGCAGCTTGACAGGGATACATGCCGGGGAGCTGTTTTTT
abundance: many; v_gene: TRBV2; d_gene: NA; len: 13; j_gene: TRBJ1-1; CDR3aa: CASRGGFNTEAFF; CDR3nt: TGTGCCAGCAGAGGGGGTTTTAACACTGAAGCTTTCTTT
abundance: many; v_gene: TRBV29-1; d_gene: TRBD2; len: 13; j_gene: TRBJ2-2; CDR3aa: CSGLAGGVGELFF; CDR3nt: TGCAGCGGATTAGCGGGAGGAGTCGGGGAGCTGTTTTTT